The clone carrying this T cell receptor beta chain was seen ten or more times. The lymph nodes were axillary draining lymph nodes from breast cancer patients. TCRdb used MiXCR to reprocess the multiplex PCR reads, holding one entry per CDR3 protein. The sample lists about 180,000 distinct CDR3 sequences, around a third occurring once. The sample comes from a study of breast tumors, draining lymph nodes, adjacent tissues. The CDR3 sequence is 14 residues long. V was clipped by 3 bases and J by 9 bases, with 17 bases between them. Germline assignment: CDR1 LGHNT and CDR2 FRNRAP. The clonotype was recovered from a female donor with breast cancer. Some clones in this sample may be carry-over from other donors' samples. Sequencing was performed on axillary lymph node tissue. The chain couples TRBV12-5 to TRBJ1-2; D perhaps matches TRBD1 (5 bases). CDR3 sequence (DNA): TGTGCTAGTGGTTTTTTGGCCGGGGACGTACGCTACACCTTC. Protein sequence: CASGFLAGDVRYTF.